This TCR beta chain came from a study of OX40 agonist ivuxolimab in advanced cancers. Study at large: Allowance was made for prior anti-PD-1, anti-PD-L1 or anti-CTLA-4 therapy, and roughly 40% had some. Three partial responders included one hepatocellular carcinoma patient and two cutaneous melanoma patients.

Sequencing used immunoSEQ multiplex PCR; TCRdb keeps in-frame clones, though not all of them. The table has around 100,000 clones, roughly nine tenths seen once. Sequenced here: CD4+ or CD8+ T cells sorted from blood, sampled in a trial of the OX40 agonist ivuxolimab. The TCR was taken from an adult with an advanced solid tumor such as melanoma, head and neck, liver or kidney cancer.

The CDR3 loop is CASSLPLSGANVLTF. The CDR3 DNA reads TGTGCCAGTAGCCTACCACTCTCTGGGGCCAACGTCCTGACTTTC. This chain uses TRBV19 with TRBJ2-6, with D unresolved. V lost 6 bases, J lost 0 bases, and 9 bases lay in between. Per germline, CDR1 LNHDA and CDR2 SQIVND (reference sequence). The CDR3 has 15 residues.